Following are 10 T cell receptor beta chains from one sample sequenced in a study of OX40 agonist ivuxolimab in advanced cancers. The method was immunoSEQ multiplex PCR; TCRdb's version includes in-frame clones alone and lacks a portion of them. The sample has tens of thousands of clones; around nine tenths are singletons. The starting material was CD4+ or CD8+ T cells sorted from blood, obtained in a trial of the OX40 agonist ivuxolimab. These TCRs come from an adult with an advanced solid tumor such as melanoma, head and neck, liver or kidney cancer.

The J gene is TRBJ2-3, the V gene TRBV9, with 14 bases aligning to TRBD2. Germline V gives CDR1 SGDLS, CDR2 YYNGEE. Trimming cost V 4 bases and J 4 bases; bases outside gene matches: 5. The CDR3 has 16 residues. CDR3 in amino acids: CASSPRLAGGPDTQYF. DNA of the CDR3: TGTGCCAGCAGCCCGCGACTAGCGGGGGGGCCAGATACGCAGTATTTT.

The J gene is TRBJ2-1, the V gene TRBV29-1; no definite D call. Germline values: CDR1 SQVTM, CDR2 ANQGSEA. Trimming pared 4 bases from V and 6 bases from J, leaving 13 bases between. The CDR3 is 13 residues long. This CDR3 reads CSVVGIWGNEQFF. CDR3 bases: TGCAGCGTTGTCGGCATCTGGGGCAATGAGCAGTTCTTC.

This CDR3 reads CASSQEQGQETQYF. In DNA, the CDR3 is TGCGCCAGCAGCCAGGAACAGGGACAAGAGACCCAGTACTTC. The chain couples TRBV4-1 to TRBJ2-5; perhaps TRBD1 as D (6 bases). CDR3 size: 14 residues. Per germline, CDR1 MGHRA and CDR2 YSYEKL. V lost 3 bases and J lost 2, with 10 bases in between.

The genes are TRBV4-2 and TRBJ2-1, with 7 nucleotides matching TRBD2. This CDR3 spans 13 amino acids. Trimming at V came to 3 bases and at J to 5 bases, leaving 1 base not matched to a gene. CDR1 and CDR2 (germline): LGHNA, YNFKEQ. CDR3 protein: CASSQGGHNEQFF. CDR3 sequence (DNA): TGTGCCAGCAGCCAGGGAGGGCACAATGAGCAGTTCTTC.

J is TRBJ1-2 and V is TRBV2; D unclear. The V gene lost 1 base and the J gene lost 5 bases, with 14 bases spanning the gap. CDR3 size: 15 residues. CDR1 is SNHLY, CDR2 FYNNEI, per germline. CDR3 amino acids: CASSEVEGGRYGYTF. In nucleotides, the CDR3 is TGTGCCAGCAGTGAAGTCGAAGGAGGAAGGTATGGCTACACCTTC.

This chain uses TRBV7-2 with TRBJ2-3, with 13 positions matching TRBD2. Germline trimming cut 6 bases from V and 3 bases from J; bases unmatched to any gene: 6. This CDR3 contains 16 residues. Germline CDR1 SGHTA, CDR2 FQGNSA. DNA of the CDR3: TGTGCCAGCAGTCAACGACTAGCGGGGGGAACAGATACGCAGTATTTT. Amino acids: CASSQRLAGGTDTQYF.

The chain recombines TRBV25-1 with TRBJ2-1, with 14 nucleotides matching TRBD2. The CDR3 extends over 15 amino acids. Germline V CDR1 and CDR2: MGHDK, SYGVNS. V lost 5 bases, J lost 15 bases, and 12 bases stayed unmatched. The CDR3 DNA reads as TGTGCCAGCAGTCTAACGGGGACTAGCGGGGGACCCTCGTTCTTC. Amino acid sequence: CASSLTGTSGGPSFF.

The chain uses TRBV6-6 and TRBJ1-4; TRBD1 might be the D (5 bases). V shed 6 bases and J shed 2 bases, with 10 bases lying between them. The CDR3 has 14 residues. Germline CDR1 reads MNHNY; CDR2 reads SVGAGI (reference sequence). CDR3 sequence: CASSPKGTNEKLFF. In DNA form, the CDR3 reads TGTGCCAGCAGCCCCAAGGGGACTAATGAAAAACTGTTTTTT.

This chain links TRBV19 with TRBJ1-5, with D tentatively TRBD1 (6 bases). The CDR3 covers 12 residues. CDR1 is LNHDA and CDR2 is SQIVND in the germline V gene (reference sequence). The germline V and J ends were trimmed by 9 bases and 4 bases, with 10 bases remaining between them. Here the CDR3 DNA reads TGTGCCAGCCGGGACAAAAATCAGCCCCAGCATTTT. The encoded protein is CASRDKNQPQHF.

The CDR3: CASSQGQGGANEQFF. The CDR3 nucleotides are TGCGCCAGCAGCCAAGGACAGGGGGGTGCCAATGAGCAGTTCTTC. The chain couples TRBV4-1 to TRBJ2-1, with 9 bases identical to TRBD1. This CDR3 is built from 15 residues. The V and J ends lost 1 base and 6 bases, in that order; junction bases with no gene match: 4. The germline CDR1 and CDR2 sequences are MGHRA and YSYEKL.